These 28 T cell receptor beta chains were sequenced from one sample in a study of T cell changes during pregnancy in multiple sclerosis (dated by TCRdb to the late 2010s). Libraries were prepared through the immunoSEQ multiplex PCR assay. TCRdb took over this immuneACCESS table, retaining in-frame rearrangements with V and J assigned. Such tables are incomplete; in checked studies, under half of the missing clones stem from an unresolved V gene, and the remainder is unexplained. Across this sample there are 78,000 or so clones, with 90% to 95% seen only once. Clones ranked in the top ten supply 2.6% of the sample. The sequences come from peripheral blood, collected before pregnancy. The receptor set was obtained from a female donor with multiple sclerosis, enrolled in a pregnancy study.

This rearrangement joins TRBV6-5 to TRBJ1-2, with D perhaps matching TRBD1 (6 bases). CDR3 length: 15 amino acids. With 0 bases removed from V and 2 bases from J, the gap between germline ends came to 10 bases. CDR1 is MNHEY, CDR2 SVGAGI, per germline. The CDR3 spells CASSYSRGVNYGYTF. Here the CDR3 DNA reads TGTGCCAGCAGTTACTCCAGGGGTGTGAACTATGGCTACACCTTC.

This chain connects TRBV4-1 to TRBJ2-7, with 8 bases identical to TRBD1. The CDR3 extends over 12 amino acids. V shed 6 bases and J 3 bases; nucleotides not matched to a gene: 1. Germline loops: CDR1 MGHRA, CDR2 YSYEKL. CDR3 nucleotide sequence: TGCGCCAGCAGTACAGGGGGCTACGAGCAGTACTTC. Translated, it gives CASSTGGYEQYF.

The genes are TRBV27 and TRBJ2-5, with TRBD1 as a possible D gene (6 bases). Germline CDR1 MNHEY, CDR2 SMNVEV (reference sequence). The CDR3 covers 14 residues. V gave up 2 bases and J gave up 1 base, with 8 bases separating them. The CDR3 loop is CASSLAGAQETQYF. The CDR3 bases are TGTGCCAGCAGTTTAGCAGGGGCCCAAGAGACCCAGTACTTC.

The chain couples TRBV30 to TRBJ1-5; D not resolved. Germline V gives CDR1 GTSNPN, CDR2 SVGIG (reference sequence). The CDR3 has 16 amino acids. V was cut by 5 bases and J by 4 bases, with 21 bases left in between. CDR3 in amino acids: CAWPPGGAGENQPQHF. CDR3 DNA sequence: TGTGCCTGGCCCCCGGGAGGCGCTGGAGAGAATCAGCCCCAGCATTTT. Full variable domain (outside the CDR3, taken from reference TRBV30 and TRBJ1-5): SQTIHQWPATLVQPVGSPLSLECTVEGTSNPNLYWYRQAAGRGLQLLFYSVGIGQISSEVPQNLSASRPQDRQFILSSKKLLLSDSGFYLCAWPPGGAGENQPQHFGDGTRLSIL.

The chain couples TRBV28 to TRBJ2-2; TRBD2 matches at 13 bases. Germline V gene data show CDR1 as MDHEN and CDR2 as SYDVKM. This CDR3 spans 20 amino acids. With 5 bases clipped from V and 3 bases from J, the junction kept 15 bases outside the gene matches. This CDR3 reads CASSPWSATSGRAYTGELFF. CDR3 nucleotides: TGTGCCAGCAGTCCGTGGAGTGCTACTAGCGGGAGGGCCTACACCGGGGAGCTGTTTTTT. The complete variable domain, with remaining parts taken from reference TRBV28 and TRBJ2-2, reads DVKVTQSSRYLVKRTGEKVFLECVQDMDHENMFWYRQDPGLGLRLIYFSYDVKMKEKGDIPEGYSVSREKKERFSLILESASTNQTSMYLCASSPWSATSGRAYTGELFFGEGSRLTVL.

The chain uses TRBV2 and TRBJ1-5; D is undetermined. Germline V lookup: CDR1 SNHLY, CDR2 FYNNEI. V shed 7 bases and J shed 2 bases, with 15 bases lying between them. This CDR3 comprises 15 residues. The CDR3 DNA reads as TGTGCCAGCACCAGACAACTTCGAGGCAATCAGCCCCAGCATTTT. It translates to CASTRQLRGNQPQHF.

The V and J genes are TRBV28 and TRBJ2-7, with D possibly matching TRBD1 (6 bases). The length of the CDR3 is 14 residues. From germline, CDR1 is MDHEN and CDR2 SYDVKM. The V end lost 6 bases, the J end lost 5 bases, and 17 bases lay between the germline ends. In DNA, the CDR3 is TGTGCCAGCAGCCAGGAAGGGGGAAGGAACGAGCAGTACTTC. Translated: CASSQEGGRNEQYF. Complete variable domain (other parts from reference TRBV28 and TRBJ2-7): DVKVTQSSRYLVKRTGEKVFLECVQDMDHENMFWYRQDPGLGLRLIYFSYDVKMKEKGDIPEGYSVSREKKERFSLILESASTNQTSMYLCASSQEGGRNEQYFGPGTRLTVT.

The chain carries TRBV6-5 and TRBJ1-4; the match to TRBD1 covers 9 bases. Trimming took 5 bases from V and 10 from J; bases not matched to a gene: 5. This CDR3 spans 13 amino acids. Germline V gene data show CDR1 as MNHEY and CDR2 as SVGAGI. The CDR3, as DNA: TGTGCCAGCAGTGTGGACAGGGGAGGAAAACTGTTTTTT. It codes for CASSVDRGGKLFF.

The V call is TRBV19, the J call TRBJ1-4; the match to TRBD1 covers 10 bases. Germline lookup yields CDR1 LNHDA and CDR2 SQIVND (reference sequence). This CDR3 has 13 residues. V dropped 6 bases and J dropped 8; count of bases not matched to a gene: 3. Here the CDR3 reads CASSGTGAEKLFF. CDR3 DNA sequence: TGTGCCAGTAGCGGGACAGGGGCCGAAAAACTGTTTTTT.

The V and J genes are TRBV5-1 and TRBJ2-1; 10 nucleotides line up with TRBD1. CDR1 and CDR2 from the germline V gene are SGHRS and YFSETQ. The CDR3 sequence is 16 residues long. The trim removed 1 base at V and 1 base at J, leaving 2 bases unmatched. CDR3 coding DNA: TGCGCCAGCAGCTTGTGGGACAGGGGTTCCTACAATGAGCAGTTCTTC. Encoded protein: CASSLWDRGSYNEQFF.

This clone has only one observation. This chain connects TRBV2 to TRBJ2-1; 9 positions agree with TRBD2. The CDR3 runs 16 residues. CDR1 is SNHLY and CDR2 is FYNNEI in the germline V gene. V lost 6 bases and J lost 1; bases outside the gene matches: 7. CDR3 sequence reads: CASRAGTSLSYNEQFF. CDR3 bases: TGTGCCAGCAGGGCCGGGACTAGCCTTTCCTACAATGAGCAGTTCTTC.

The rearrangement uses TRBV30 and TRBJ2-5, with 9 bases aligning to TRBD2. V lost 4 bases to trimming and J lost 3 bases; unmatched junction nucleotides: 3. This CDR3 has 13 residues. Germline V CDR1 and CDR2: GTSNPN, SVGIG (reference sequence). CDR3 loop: CAWTSGVEETQYF. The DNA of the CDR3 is TGTGCCTGGACTAGCGGGGTCGAAGAGACCCAGTACTTC.

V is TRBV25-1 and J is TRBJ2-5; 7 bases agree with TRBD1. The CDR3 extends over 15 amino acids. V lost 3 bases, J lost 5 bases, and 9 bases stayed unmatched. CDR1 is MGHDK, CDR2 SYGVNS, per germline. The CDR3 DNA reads TGTGCCAGCAGTGACCCAGACAGGGCGTGGGAGACCCAGTACTTC. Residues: CASSDPDRAWETQYF.

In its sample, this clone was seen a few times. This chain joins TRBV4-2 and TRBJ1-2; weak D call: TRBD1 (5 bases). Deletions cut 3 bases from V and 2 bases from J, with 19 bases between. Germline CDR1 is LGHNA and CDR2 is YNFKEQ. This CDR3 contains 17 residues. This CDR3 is CASSHVKKPTVNYGYTF. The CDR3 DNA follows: TGTGCCAGCAGCCACGTAAAAAAGCCGACAGTCAACTATGGCTACACCTTC.

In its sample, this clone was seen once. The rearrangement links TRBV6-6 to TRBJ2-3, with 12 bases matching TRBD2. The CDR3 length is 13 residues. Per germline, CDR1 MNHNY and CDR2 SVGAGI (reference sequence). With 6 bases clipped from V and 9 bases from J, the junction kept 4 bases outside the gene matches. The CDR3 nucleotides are TGTGCCAGCAGCTCCGGACTAGCGGGGACGCAGTATTTT. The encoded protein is CASSSGLAGTQYF.

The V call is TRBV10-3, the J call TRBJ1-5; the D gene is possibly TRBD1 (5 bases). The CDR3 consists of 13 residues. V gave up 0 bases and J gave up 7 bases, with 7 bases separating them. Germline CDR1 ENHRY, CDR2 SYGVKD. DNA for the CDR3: TGTGCCATCAGTGAGTCGAAGGGGCAGCCCCAGCATTTT. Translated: CAISESKGQPQHF.

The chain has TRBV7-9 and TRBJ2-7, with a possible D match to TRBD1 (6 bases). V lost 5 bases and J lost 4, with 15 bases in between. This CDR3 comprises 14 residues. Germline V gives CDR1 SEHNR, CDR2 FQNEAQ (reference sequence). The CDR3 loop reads CASSAPGTIYEQYF. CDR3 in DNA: TGTGCCAGCAGCGCTCCCGGGACAATTTACGAGCAGTACTTC.

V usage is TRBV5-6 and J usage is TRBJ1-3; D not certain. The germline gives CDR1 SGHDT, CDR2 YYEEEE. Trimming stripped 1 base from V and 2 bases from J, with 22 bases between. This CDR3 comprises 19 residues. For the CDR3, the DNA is TGTGCCAGCAGCTTGAGTTTCGCTAGTGTCTTCGAGGCTGGAAACACCATATATTTT. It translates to CASSLSFASVFEAGNTIYF.

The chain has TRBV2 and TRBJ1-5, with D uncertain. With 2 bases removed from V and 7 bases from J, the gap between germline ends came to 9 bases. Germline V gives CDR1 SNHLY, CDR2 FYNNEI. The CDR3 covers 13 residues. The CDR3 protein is CASSERDIQPQHF. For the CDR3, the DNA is TGTGCCAGCAGTGAACGTGACATCCAGCCCCAGCATTTT. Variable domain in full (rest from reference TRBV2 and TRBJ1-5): EPEVTQTPSHQVTQMGQEVILRCVPISNHLYFYWYRQILGQKVEFLVSFYNNEISEKSEIFDDQFSVERPDGSNFTLKIRSTKLEDSAMYFCASSERDIQPQHFGDGTRLSIL.

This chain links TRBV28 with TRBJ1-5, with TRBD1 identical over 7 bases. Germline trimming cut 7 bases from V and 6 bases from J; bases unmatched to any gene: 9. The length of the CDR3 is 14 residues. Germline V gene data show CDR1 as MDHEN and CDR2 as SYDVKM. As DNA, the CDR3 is TGTGCCAGCATTACGACAGGGCCGGGTCAGCCCCAGCATTTT. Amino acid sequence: CASITTGPGQPQHF. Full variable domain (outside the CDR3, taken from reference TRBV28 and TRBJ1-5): DVKVTQSSRYLVKRTGEKVFLECVQDMDHENMFWYRQDPGLGLRLIYFSYDVKMKEKGDIPEGYSVSREKKERFSLILESASTNQTSMYLCASITTGPGQPQHFGDGTRLSIL.

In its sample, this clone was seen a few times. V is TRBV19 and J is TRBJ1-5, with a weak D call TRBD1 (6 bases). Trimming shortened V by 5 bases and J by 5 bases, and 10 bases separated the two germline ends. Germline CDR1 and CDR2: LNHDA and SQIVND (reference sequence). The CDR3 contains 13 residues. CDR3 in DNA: TGTGCCAGTAGTTGGGGGGGGCATCAGCCCCAGCATTTT. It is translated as CASSWGGHQPQHF.

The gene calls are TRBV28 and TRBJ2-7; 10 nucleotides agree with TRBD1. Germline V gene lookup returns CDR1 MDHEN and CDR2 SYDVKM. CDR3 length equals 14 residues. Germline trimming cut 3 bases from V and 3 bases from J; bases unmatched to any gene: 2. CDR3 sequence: CASSLDRGFYEQYF. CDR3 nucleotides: TGTGCCAGCAGTTTGGACAGGGGGTTCTACGAGCAGTACTTC.

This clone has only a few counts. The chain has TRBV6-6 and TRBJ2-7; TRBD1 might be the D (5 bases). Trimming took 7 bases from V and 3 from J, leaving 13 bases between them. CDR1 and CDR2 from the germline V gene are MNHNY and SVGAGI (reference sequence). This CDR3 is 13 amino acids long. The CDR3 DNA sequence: TGTGCCAGCATCTATTCTCAGGGCTACGAGCAGTACTTC. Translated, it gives CASIYSQGYEQYF.

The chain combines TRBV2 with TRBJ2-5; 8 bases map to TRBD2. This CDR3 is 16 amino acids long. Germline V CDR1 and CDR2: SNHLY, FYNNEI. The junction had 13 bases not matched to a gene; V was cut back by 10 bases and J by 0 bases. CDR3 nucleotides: TGTGCCATCTTTACCCCTAAACTAGCGGACCAAGAGACCCAGTACTTC. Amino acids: CAIFTPKLADQETQYF.

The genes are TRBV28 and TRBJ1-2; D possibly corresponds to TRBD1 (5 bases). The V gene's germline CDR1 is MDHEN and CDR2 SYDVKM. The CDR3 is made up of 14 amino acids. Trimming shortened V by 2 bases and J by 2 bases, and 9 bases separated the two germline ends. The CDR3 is CASSLTGGNYGYTF. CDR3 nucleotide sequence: TGTGCCAGCAGTTTAACCGGGGGAAACTATGGCTACACCTTC.

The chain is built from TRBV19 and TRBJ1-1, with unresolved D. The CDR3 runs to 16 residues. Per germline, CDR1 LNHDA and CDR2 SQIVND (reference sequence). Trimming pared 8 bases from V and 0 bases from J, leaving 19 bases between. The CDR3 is CASSGPWPGMNTEAFF. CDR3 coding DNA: TGTGCCAGTTCGGGCCCGTGGCCGGGAATGAACACTGAAGCTTTCTTT. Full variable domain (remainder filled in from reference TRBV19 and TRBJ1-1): DGGITQSPKYLFRKEGQNVTLSCEQNLNHDAMYWYRQDPGQGLRLIYYSQIVNDFQKGDIAEGYSVSREKKESFPLTVTSAQKNPTAFYLCASSGPWPGMNTEAFFGQGTRLTVV.

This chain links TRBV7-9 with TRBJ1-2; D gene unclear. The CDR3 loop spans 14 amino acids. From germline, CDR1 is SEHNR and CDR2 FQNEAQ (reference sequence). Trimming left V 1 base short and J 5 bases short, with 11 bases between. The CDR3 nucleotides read TGTGCCAGCAGCTTAGGGGCGACATTTTATGGCTACACCTTC. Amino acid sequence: CASSLGATFYGYTF. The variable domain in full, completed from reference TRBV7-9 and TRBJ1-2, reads DTGVSQNPRHKITKRGQNVTFRCDPISEHNRLYWYRQTLGQGPEFLTYFQNEAQLEKSRLLSDRFSAERPKGSFSTLEIQRTEQGDSAMYLCASSLGATFYGYTFGSGTRLTVV.

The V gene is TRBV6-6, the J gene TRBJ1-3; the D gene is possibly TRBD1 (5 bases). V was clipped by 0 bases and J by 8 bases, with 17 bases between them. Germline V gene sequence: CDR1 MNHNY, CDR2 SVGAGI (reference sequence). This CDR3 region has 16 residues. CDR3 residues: CASSYSKGMLRDTIYF. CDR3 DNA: TGTGCCAGCAGTTACTCGAAGGGGATGCTAAGGGACACCATATATTTT.